These 8 T cell receptor beta chains were sequenced from one sample in a study of CD8+CD57+ T cells in acquired aplastic anemia. Profiles of TCR beta VDJ and CDR3 were generated from a genomic DNA template. TCRdb processed the reads anew with MiXCR; each CDR3 protein has one entry. The top ten clones hold approximately 15% of a sample with approximately 200,000 distinct CDR3 sequences, approximately 50% of them seen once. The sample consisted of sorted CD4+, CD8+, or CD8+CD57+ T cells (not recorded which) from PBMCs. All receptors come from a human donor in good health, serving as a control.

In regard to this clonotype: This may arise from a read error, as a much more abundant clone is one base away. This rearrangement joins TRBV12-3 or TRBV12-4 to TRBJ2-1; D perhaps matches TRBD2 (6 bases). The CDR3 runs to 16 residues. The CDR3 DNA follows: TGTGCCAGCAGTCCCGCCGGGACTTACTCCTACGATGAGCAGTTCTTC. As protein: CASSPAGTYSYDEQFF.

The chain links TRBV20-1 to TRBJ1-2; maybe TRBD1 (6 bases). Germline-derived CDR1 and CDR2 are DFQATT and SNEGSKA (reference sequence). The CDR3 has 12 residues. This CDR3 is CSVEDRNYGYTF. As DNA, the CDR3 is TGCAGCGTCGAAGACAGGAATTATGGCTACACCTTC.

Many counts were recorded for this clonotype. The chain carries TRBV5-1 and TRBJ1-4; D is uncertain. V dropped 0 bases and J dropped 3 bases, with 9 bases sitting between them. CDR3 size: 15 residues. Looked up from germline, CDR1 is SGHRS and CDR2 is YFSETQ. DNA of the CDR3: TGCGCCAGCAGCTTGGCCGGCTCACCTAATGAAAAACTGTTTTTT. Its translation is CASSLAGSPNEKLFF.

CDR3 bases: TGTGCCAGCAGCTTCGTGACTAGCGGGGGGGCTAGGGAGCAGTTCTTC. Translation: CASSFVTSGGAREQFF. The rearrangement links TRBV7-9 to TRBJ2-1; 14 nucleotides line up with TRBD2. The germline V gene has CDR1 SEHNR and CDR2 FQNEAQ (reference sequence). The CDR3 has 16 residues. V lost 3 bases, J lost 10 bases, and 8 bases stayed unmatched.

The chain employs TRBV2 and TRBJ1-6; D call uncertain. The CDR3 spans 17 residues. The germline V gene has CDR1 SNHLY and CDR2 FYNNEI. V was pared by 5 bases and J by 7 bases, with 21 bases between. This CDR3 is CASSWASDPQANSPLHF. The CDR3 region has the DNA TGTGCCAGCAGTTGGGCCTCGGACCCTCAGGCGAATTCACCCCTCCACTTT.

This clonotype was picked up one time. CDR3 loop: CASRGGTGPYNEQFF. As DNA, the CDR3 is TGTGCCAGCAGGGGCGGGACAGGCCCCTACAATGAGCAGTTCTTC. V is TRBV6-5 and J is TRBJ2-1, with 8 bases fitting TRBD1. Germline loops: CDR1 MNHEY, CDR2 SVGAGI. This CDR3 spans 15 amino acids. The J segment lost 2 bases and the V segment lost 6 bases, leaving 6 bases of the junction unmatched.

This clonotype came up many times. J is TRBJ1-2 and V is TRBV10-3; no clear D gene. Germline values: CDR1 ENHRY, CDR2 SYGVKD. The CDR3 has 11 amino acids. Trimming shortened V by 8 bases and J by 8 bases, and 12 bases separated the two germline ends. CDR3 region: CAIALGSGYTF. Written as DNA, the CDR3 is TGTGCCATCGCCCTGGGGTCCGGCTACACCTTC.

The chain uses TRBV10-3 and TRBJ1-2; tentative D call: TRBD1 (6 bases). The CDR3 length is 15 residues. With 4 bases removed from V and 8 bases from J, the gap between germline ends came to 20 bases. The germline CDR1 and CDR2 sequences are ENHRY and SYGVKD. For the CDR3, the DNA is TGTGCCATCAGTGCTATACCTACAGGGATCTACGGCTACACCTTC. This gives the protein CAISAIPTGIYGYTF.